This TCR beta chain appears in the sequencing data of a study of CXCR3-negative and CXCR3-positive naive CD8 T cells. Study-wide findings and caveats: CXCR3-positive naive cells had TRB CDR3s that were more hydrophobic than CXCR3-negative naive cells had. Memory cells diverged, while naive CXCR3-positive and CXCR3-negative cells had similar TRBV-TRBJ usage. Diversity ran similarly high across both naive subsets but far lower in memory CD8+ cells.

Sorting was done in triplicate for each CD8+ T cell subset (fewer than 340,000 cells each). CD45RO-CCR7+CD27+CD95- marked naive CD8+ T cells. Turning to this clonotype: Its specificity is unknown.

The CDR3 totals 17 residues. Germline values: CDR1 MGHDK, CDR2 SYGVNS. TRB cDNA was prepared as libraries by UMI-labeled 5' RACE. TCRdb re-called the 5' RACE reads and shows each CDR3 protein once, DNA omitted. The table lists roughly 110,000 distinct CDR3 sequences. The TCR originated in a human donor in good health. Some clones in this sample may be carry-over from other donors' samples. This chain joins TRBV25-1 and TRBJ2-1; the D call from TCRdb, TRBD1, cannot be confirmed without DNA. The sequenced sample was naive CXCR3+ CD8+ T cells from blood. Subset denoted: CD45RO-CCR7+CD27+CD95- naive CD8+ T cells expressing CXCR3 (TNR3+). CDR3: CASSEYVSQGADNEQFF.